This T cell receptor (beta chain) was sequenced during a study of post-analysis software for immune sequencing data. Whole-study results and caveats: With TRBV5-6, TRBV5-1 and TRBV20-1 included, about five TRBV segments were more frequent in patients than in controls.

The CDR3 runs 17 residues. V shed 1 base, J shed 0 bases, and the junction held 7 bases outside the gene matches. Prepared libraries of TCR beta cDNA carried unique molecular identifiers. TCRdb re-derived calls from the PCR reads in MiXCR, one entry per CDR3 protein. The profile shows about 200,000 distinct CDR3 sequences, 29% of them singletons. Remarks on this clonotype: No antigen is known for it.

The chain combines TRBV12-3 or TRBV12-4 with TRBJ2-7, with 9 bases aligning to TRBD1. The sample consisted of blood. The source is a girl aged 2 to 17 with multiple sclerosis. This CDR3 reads CASSLGNRGQLSYEQYV. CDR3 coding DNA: TGTGCCAGCAGTTTAGGGAACAGGGGGCAACTCTCCTACGAGCAGTACGTC.